This T cell receptor (beta chain) originates from a study of T cell responses to AZD1222 COVID-19 vaccine (dated by TCRdb to the early 2020s). Regarding the research as a whole: AZD1222 recipients given second doses at about 4 weeks or at about 12 weeks were pooled, since spike-specific TCR depth and breadth were not found to differ between the two schedules. TCR sequencing was performed for over 230 trial participants, of whom 200 to 220 were given two doses of AZD1222 and some 26 were given two doses of MenACWY control vaccine. Trial participants were enrolled into age subgroups of 18-55, 56-69 and 70-plus years, which contained about 150, 27 and 61 TCR-sequenced participants, respectively. General findings and caveats noted by the study authors: Conclusions about previously exposed vaccinees are limited because only five to seven AZD1222 recipients were SARS-CoV-2 seropositive at baseline. Participants were mostly white British and included more females than males, and it was suggested by the authors that clonal diversity may have been underestimated. The whole spike protein was spanned by vaccine-associated CD4 TCRs, and dominant responses were seen in regions 160-218 and 743-854. After two AZD1222 doses, spike-specific TCR breadth and depth were significantly higher than at day 0 and than in MenACWY recipients. Nearly half of unique spike-specific TCRs reportedly recognized epitopes outside regions mutated in the B.1.351 and B.1.1.7 variants. Because no samples from the day 14 peak response were available, repertoires could be characterized only after the peak T cell response. In the small 56-69-year group, the increase in depth fell short of significance, most likely because of low power.

The time point label corresponds to: baseline before first vaccination. The vaccinee samples were drawn from two UK trials, COV001 and COV002, one of which was a single-blind randomized controlled phase 2/3 trial testing AZD1222 (ChAdOx1 nCoV-19) in healthy adults. For TCRbeta chain sequencing, PBMC samples were collected from trial participants at day 0 and at day 28 after the second dose. About this clone: The clone's antigen remains unknown. Base qualities are missing; no much larger clone stands one base away.

The CDR3 regions of human TCRbeta chains were subjected to immunosequencing. Per the original workflow: Repertoire TCRs were matched against a reference library of SARS-CoV-2-specific TCRs generated with the MIRA antigen-specificity platform. Breadth meant the fraction of unique TCRs that were SARS-CoV-2-associated, whereas depth meant the fraction of total T cells that were SARS-CoV-2-associated. Using the MIRA data, each spike-specific TCR was assigned both to the spike region to which the TCR was reactive and to a CD4 or CD8 class. Log10-transformed breadth and depth values were compared by one-way ANOVA with Sidak's multiple comparisons tests. TCRdb stores this immuneACCESS table with in-frame sequences only. Part of the clones is absent; in the studies checked, under half of the shortfall reflects unresolved V genes, and no reason is known for the rest. The V and J calls and clone size come from that table; D and trimming were worked out from the DNA. For this sample the table gives 120,000 or so clones, of which roughly nine tenths were detected only once. The ten largest clonotypes hold roughly 5.4% of the sample.

The V and J ends are trimmed by 5 bases and 0 bases, leaving 13 bases between them. The CDR3 runs 15 amino acids, cysteine and phenylalanine included. Kept here is only the CDR3 DNA, which spans 45 bases and is read in frame from base 1. The germline V gene (reference sequence) gives CDR1 as LNHDA and CDR2 as SQIVND. The sequence came from an adult in good health. The chain uses TRBV19 and TRBJ2-5; no D gene can be assigned with confidence. The sample was peripheral blood, taken on day 0 of AZD1222 vaccination. The DNA reads TGTGCCAGTAGTCCCGGAAACAAGTACCAAGAGACCCAGTACTTC. Its product reads: CASSPGNKYQETQYF.